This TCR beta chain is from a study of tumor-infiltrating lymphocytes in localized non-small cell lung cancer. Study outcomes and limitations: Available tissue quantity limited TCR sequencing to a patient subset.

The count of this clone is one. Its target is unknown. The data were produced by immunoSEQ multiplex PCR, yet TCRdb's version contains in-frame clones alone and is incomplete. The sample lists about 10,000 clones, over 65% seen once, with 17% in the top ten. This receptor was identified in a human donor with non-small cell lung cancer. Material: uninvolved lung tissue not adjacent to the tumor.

The CDR3 loop is CASSLGQGAFGAFF. The DNA for the CDR3 is TGCGCCAGCAGCTTGGGCCAGGGGGCCTTTGGGGCTTTCTTT. The chain couples TRBV5-1 to TRBJ1-1, with 8 nucleotides matching TRBD1. The V gene end was trimmed by 0 bases and the J gene end by 11 bases; junction bases not matched to a gene: 9. CDR1 and CDR2 (germline): SGHRS, YFSETQ. This CDR3 is built from 14 residues.